This T cell receptor beta chain was retrieved from a study of T cell changes during pregnancy in multiple sclerosis. This clone was observed a single time. TCRdb's table, derived via immunoSEQ multiplex PCR, lists solely in-frame clones and lacks some. The repertoire holds 100,000 to 150,000 clones, with under 95% as singletons. This CDR3 comprises 13 residues. Looked up from germline, CDR1 is MNHEY and CDR2 is SMNVEV (reference sequence). V shed 6 bases and J 6 bases; nucleotides not matched to a gene: 7. This clonotype was obtained from a female donor with multiple sclerosis, enrolled in a pregnancy study. The specimen was peripheral blood, collected before pregnancy. V usage is TRBV27 and J usage is TRBJ1-2; 7 nucleotides align to TRBD1. CDR3 protein: CASSPGQVDGYTF. The CDR3 DNA reads TGTGCCAGCAGCCCTGGACAGGTGGATGGCTACACCTTC.